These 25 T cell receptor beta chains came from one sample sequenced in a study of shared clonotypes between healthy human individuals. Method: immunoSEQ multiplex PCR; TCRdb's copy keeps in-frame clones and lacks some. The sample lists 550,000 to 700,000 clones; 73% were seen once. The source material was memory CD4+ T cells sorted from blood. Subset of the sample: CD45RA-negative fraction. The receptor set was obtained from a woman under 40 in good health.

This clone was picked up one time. In nucleotides, the CDR3 is TGTGCCAGCATCTCATCACAAGGAATAGATGAGCAGTTCTTC. Encoded protein: CASISSQGIDEQFF. The chain uses TRBV6-5 and TRBJ2-1; no firm D call. Trimming left V 7 bases short and J 8 bases short, with 18 bases between. Germline loops: CDR1 MNHEY, CDR2 SVGAGI. The length of the CDR3 is 14 residues.

CDR3 in DNA: TGTGCCAGCAGCTTCTCAGGGATGGACAATGAGCAGTTCTTC. Its protein is CASSFSGMDNEQFF. The chain couples TRBV7-7 to TRBJ2-1; weak D call: TRBD1 (5 bases). The CDR3 contains 14 residues. Trimming took 3 bases from V and 5 from J, leaving 11 bases between them. The V gene's germline CDR1 is SSHAT and CDR2 FNYEAQ (reference sequence).

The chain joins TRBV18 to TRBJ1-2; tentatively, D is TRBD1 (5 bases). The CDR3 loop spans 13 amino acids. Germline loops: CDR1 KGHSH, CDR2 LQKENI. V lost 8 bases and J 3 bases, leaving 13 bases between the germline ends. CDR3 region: CASADGGDYGYTF. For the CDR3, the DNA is TGTGCCAGCGCGGATGGGGGGGACTATGGCTACACCTTC.

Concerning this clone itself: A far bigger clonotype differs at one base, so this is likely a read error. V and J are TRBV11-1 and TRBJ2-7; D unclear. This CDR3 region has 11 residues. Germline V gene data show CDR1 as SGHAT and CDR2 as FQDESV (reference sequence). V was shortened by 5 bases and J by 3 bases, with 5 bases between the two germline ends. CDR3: CASSGDYEQYF. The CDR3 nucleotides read TGTGCCAGCAGCGGGGACTACGAGCAGTACTTC.

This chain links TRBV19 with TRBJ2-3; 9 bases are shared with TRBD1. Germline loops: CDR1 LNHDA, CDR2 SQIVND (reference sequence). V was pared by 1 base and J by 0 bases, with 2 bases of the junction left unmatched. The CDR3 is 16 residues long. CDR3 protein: CASSIGDRASTDTQYF. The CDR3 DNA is TGTGCCAGTAGTATAGGGGACAGGGCAAGCACAGATACGCAGTATTTT.

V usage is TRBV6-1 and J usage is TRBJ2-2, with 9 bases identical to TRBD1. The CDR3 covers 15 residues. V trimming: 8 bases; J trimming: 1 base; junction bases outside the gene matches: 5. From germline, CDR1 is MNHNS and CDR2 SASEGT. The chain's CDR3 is CASWGDRVNTGELFF. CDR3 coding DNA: TGTGCCAGCTGGGGGGACAGGGTGAACACCGGGGAGCTGTTTTTT.

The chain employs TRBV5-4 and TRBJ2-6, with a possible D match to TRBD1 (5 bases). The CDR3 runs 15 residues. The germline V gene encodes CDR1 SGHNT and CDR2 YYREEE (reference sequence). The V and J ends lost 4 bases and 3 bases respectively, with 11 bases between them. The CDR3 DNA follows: TGTGCCAGCAGCCCAGGGTTACGTGGGGCCAACGTCCTGACTTTC. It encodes CASSPGLRGANVLTF.

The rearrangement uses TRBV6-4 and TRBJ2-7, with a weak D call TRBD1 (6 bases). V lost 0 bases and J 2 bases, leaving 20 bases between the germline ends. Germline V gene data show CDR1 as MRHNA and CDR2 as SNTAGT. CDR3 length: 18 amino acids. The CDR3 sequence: CASSDSNSFADSPYEQYF. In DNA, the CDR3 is TGTGCCAGCAGTGACTCGAATTCTTTCGCGGACAGCCCCTACGAGCAGTACTTC.

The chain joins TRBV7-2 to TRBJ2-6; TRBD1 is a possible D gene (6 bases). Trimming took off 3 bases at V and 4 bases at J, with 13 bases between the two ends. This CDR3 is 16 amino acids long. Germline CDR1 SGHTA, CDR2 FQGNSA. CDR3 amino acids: CASSFKTGAGANVLTF. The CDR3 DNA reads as TGTGCCAGCAGCTTTAAGACAGGTGCGGGGGCCAACGTCCTGACTTTC.

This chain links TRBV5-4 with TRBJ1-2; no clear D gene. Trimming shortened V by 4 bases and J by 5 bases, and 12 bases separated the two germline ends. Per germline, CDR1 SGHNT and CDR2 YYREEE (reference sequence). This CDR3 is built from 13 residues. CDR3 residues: CASSGDEGYGYTF. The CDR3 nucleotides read TGTGCCAGCAGCGGCGACGAAGGATATGGCTACACCTTC.

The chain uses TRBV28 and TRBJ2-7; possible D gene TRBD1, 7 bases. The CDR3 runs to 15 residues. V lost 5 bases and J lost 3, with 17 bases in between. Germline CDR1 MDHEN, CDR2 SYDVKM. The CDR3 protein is CASSPGGLNLYEQYF. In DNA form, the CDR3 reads TGTGCCAGCAGTCCAGGGGGGCTTAACCTCTACGAGCAGTACTTC. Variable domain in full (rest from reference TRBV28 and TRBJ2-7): DVKVTQSSRYLVKRTGEKVFLECVQDMDHENMFWYRQDPGLGLRLIYFSYDVKMKEKGDIPEGYSVSREKKERFSLILESASTNQTSMYLCASSPGGLNLYEQYFGPGTRLTVT.

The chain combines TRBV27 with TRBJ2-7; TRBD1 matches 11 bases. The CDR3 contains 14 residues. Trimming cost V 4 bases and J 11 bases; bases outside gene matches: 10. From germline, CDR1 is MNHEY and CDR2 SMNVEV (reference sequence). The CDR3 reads CASSSGQGADREYF. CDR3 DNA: TGTGCCAGCAGTTCAGGACAGGGGGCAGATAGGGAGTACTTC.

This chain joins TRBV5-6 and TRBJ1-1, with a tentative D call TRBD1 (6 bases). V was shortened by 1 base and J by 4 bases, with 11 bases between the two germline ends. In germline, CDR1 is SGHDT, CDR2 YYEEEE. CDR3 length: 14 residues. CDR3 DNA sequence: TGTGCCAGCAGCTTGACAGGGCGGTTCACTGAAGCTTTCTTT. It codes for CASSLTGRFTEAFF. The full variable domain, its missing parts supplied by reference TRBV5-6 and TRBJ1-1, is DAGVTQSPTHLIKTRGQQVTLRCSPKSGHDTVSWYQQALGQGPQFIFQYYEEEERQRGNFPDRFSGHQFPNYSSELNVNALLLGDSALYLCASSLTGRFTEAFFGQGTRLTVV.

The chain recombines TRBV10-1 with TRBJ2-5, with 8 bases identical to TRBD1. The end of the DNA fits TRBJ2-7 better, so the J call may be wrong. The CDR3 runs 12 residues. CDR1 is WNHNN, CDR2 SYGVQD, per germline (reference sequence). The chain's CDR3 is CASRSTGGEQYF. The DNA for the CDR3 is TGCGCCAGCCGAAGTACAGGGGGCGAGCAGTACTTC.

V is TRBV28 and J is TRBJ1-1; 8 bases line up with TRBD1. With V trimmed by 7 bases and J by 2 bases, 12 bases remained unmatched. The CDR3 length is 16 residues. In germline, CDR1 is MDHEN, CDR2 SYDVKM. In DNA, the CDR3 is TGTGCCAGCAACCCTACCGGGACAGGAGATAACACTGAAGCTTTCTTT. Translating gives CASNPTGTGDNTEAFF.

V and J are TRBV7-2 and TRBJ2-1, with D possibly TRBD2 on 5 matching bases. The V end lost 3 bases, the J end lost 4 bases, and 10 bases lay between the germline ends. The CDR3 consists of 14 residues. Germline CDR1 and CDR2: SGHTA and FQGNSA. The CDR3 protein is CASSLNGIYNEQFF. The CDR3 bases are TGTGCCAGCAGCTTGAACGGGATTTACAATGAGCAGTTCTTC.

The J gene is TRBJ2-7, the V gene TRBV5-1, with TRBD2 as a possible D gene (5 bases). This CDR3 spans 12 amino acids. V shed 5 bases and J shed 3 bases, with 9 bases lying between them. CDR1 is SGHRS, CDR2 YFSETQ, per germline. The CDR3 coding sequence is TGCGCCAGCAGTCCGGACTTCTACGAGCAGTACTTC. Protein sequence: CASSPDFYEQYF.

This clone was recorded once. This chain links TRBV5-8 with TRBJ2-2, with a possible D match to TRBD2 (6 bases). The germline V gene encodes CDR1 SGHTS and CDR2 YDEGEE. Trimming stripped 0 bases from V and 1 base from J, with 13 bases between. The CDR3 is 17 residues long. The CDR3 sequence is CASSLGFGTLNTGELFF. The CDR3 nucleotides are TGTGCCAGCAGCTTGGGATTTGGGACTTTGAACACCGGGGAGCTGTTTTTT.

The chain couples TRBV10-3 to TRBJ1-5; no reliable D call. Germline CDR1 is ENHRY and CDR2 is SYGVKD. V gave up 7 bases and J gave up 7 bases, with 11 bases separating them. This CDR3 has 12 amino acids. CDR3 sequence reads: CAIKREGQPQHF. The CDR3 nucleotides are TGTGCCATCAAGCGGGAAGGGCAGCCCCAGCATTTT.

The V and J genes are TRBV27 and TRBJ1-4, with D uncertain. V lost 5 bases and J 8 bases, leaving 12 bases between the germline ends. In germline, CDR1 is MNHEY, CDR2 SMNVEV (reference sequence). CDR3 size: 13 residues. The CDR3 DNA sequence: TGTGCCAGCAGTGCTCACAATTTCGAAAAACTGTTTTTT. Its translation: CASSAHNFEKLFF.

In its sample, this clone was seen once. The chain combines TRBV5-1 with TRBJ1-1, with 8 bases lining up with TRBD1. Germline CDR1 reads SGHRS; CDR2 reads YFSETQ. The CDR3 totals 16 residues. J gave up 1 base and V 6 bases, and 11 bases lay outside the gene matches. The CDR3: CASKVGQGASNTEAFF. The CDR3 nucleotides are TGCGCCAGCAAGGTGGGGCAGGGGGCTTCGAACACTGAAGCTTTCTTT.

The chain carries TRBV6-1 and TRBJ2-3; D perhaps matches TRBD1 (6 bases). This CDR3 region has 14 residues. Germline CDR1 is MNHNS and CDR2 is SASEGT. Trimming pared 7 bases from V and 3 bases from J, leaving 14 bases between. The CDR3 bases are TGTGCCAGCACTATGAACAGGGTAACAGATACGCAGTATTTT. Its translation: CASTMNRVTDTQYF.

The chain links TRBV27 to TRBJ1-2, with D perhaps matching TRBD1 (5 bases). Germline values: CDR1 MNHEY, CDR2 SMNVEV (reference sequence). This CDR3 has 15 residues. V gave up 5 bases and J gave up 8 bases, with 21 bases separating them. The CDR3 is CASSRWGEGTIGYTF. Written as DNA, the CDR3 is TGTGCCAGCAGTCGTTGGGGGGAAGGAACTATCGGCTACACCTTC.

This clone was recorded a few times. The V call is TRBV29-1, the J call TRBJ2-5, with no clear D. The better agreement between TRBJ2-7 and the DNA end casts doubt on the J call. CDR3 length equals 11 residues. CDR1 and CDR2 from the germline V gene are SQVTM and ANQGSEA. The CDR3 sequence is CSVGWDYEQYF. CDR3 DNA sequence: TGCAGCGTTGGCTGGGATTACGAGCAGTACTTC.

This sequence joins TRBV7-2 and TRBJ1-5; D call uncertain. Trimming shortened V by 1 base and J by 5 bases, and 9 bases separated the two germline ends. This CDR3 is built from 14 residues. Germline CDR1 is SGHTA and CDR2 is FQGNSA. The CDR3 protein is CASSLGGGDQPQHF. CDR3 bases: TGTGCCAGCAGCTTAGGCGGCGGGGATCAGCCCCAGCATTTT.